The rows below give T cell receptor beta chains drawn from one sample of a study of STAT5B mutations in CD4+ large granular lymphocyte leukemia. Clones were read by immunoSEQ multiplex PCR, and TCRdb kept only the in-frame ones, dropping some. This sample has about 30,000 clones; roughly three quarters occur once, and the top ten carry 2% to 2.5%. Material: CD4+ T cells from blood buffy coats. The receptors come from a human donor in good health. The CDR3 runs from the conserved cysteine through the conserved F or W. D genes are given only for firm matches. Clone size is not always given. Where it is, it says once, few, many or a class for expanded clones.

once,TRBJ1-3,.,TRBV2,13,TGTGCCAGCAGTGGGTCCGCGGGAAACACCATATATTTT,CASSGSAGNTIYF
.,TRBJ1-5,.,TRBV6-6,14,TGTGCCAGCAGGGGGTTAGTGGGCAATCAGCCCCAGCATTTT,CASRGLVGNQPQHF
.,TRBJ1-1,.,TRBV5-6,14,TGTGCCAGCAGCTGGACTCAGGGAAACACTGAAGCTTTCTTT,CASSWTQGNTEAFF
.,TRBJ1-1,.,TRBV6-6,13,TGTGCCACCAGTATTCAGGGACGAACTGAAGCTTTCTTT,CATSIQGRTEAFF
once,TRBJ2-1,TRBD2,TRBV11-3,17,TGTGCCAGCAGCCCGCTGTTAGCGGGAGTTGGTATCTATGAGCAGTTCTTC,CASSPLLAGVGIYEQFF
.,TRBJ2-1,.,TRBV7-2,15,TGTGCCAGCAGCTTAACCGAGACAGGGAGGGATGAGCAGTTCTTC,CASSLTETGRDEQFF
.,TRBJ1-2,TRBD1,TRBV2,13,TGTGCCAGCAGTGGGACAGGCCTCTATGGCTACACCTTC,CASSGTGLYGYTF
.,TRBJ1-1,.,TRBV14,16,TGTGCCAGCAGCCTCCTCCGACTGGAGATAGCCACTGAAGCTTTCTTT,CASSLLRLEIATEAFF
.,TRBJ2-3,TRBD2,TRBV5-1,14,TGCGCCAGCGGGATCAGCGGGAGGACAGATACGCAGTATTTT,CASGISGRTDTQYF
.,TRBJ2-2,.,TRBV6-1,14,TGTGCCAGCAATGCCGCTACGAACACCGGGGAGCTGTTTTTT,CASNAATNTGELFF
.,TRBJ2-2,.,TRBV5-1,13,TGCGCCAGCGCCGACCTCCAAGTCGGGGAGCTGTTTTTT,CASADLQVGELFF
.,TRBJ1-1,.,TRBV11-3,14,TGTGCCAGCAGCTTCGGGGCGCAACAGAGAGAAGCTTTCTTT,CASSFGAQQREAFF
.,TRBJ2-3,TRBD1,TRBV4-1,18,TGCGCCAGCAGCCAAAAGGGCCCGACAGGGGGCTATTCAGATACGCAGTATTTT,CASSQKGPTGGYSDTQYF
.,TRBJ2-2,.,TRBV7-8,19,TGTGCCAGCAGCTTAGGCGGCAGGAGACCATACGCGAACACCGGGGAGCTGTTTTTT,CASSLGGRRPYANTGELFF
few,TRBJ1-5,.,TRBV30,14,TGTGCCTGGAGTGGAGGGTCAGAGGTGCAGCCCCAGCATTTT,CAWSGGSEVQPQHF
.,TRBJ2-7,.,TRBV10-3,16,TGTGCCATCAGTGAGTCTGTGGGGGGAGGCTCCTACGAGCAGTACTTC,CAISESVGGGSYEQYF
.,TRBJ2-4,TRBD2,TRBV5-1,15,TGCGCCAGCAGCTTGGCTGCTAGCGGGAGGGACATTCAGTACTTC,CASSLAASGRDIQYF
.,TRBJ2-3,.,TRBV27,12,TGTGCCAGCAGTTTATTCCCAGATACGCAGTATTTT,CASSLFPDTQYF
.,TRBJ1-3,.,TRBV11-2,15,TGTGCCAGCAGCCCCACGGGTCAGTCTGGAAACACCATATATTTT,CASSPTGQSGNTIYF
.,TRBJ1-1,.,TRBV10-3,14,TGTGCCATCAGGCCGGGACTCGGGGGCACTGAAGCTTTCTTT,CAIRPGLGGTEAFF
.,TRBJ2-5,TRBD1,TRBV29-1,13,TGCAGCGTTGCCGGGACAGGGCAAGAGACCCAGTACTTC,CSVAGTGQETQYF
.,TRBJ2-7,.,TRBV14,13,TGTGCCAGCAGCAAGGACCCTATCTACGAGCAGTACTTC,CASSKDPIYEQYF
.,TRBJ2-2,TRBD1,TRBV6-1,15,TGTGCCAGCAGTCCTATAACAGGGGGTGGAGGGGAGCTGTTTTTT,CASSPITGGGGELFF
.,TRBJ2-5,.,TRBV11-2,13,TGTGCCAGCAATCGGGACACCCAAGAGACCCAGTACTTC,CASNRDTQETQYF
.,TRBJ2-5,.,TRBV7-6,14,TGTGCCAGCAGCTTAGATGTAGGAGCGGAGACCCAGTACTTC,CASSLDVGAETQYF
.,TRBJ2-7,TRBD2,TRBV30,13,TGTGCCTGGAGGTTAGCGGGAGTCTACGAGCAGTACTTC,CAWRLAGVYEQYF
.,TRBJ1-2,TRBD1,TRBV5-1,17,TGCGCCAGCAGCTTGGAGACAGGGGGCGGCCGAAACTATGGCTACACCTTC,CASSLETGGGRNYGYTF
.,TRBJ2-2,.,TRBV5-1,14,TGCGCCAGCAGCTTGAACCCAGCCACCGGGGAGCTGTTTTTT,CASSLNPATGELFF
.,TRBJ2-3,.,TRBV9,15,TGTGCCAGCAGTCCCTCAGGACCTCGCACAGATACGCAGTATTTT,CASSPSGPRTDTQYF
.,TRBJ2-7,.,TRBV11-3,13,TGTGCCAGCAGCTTAGGAGCTGACTACGAGCAGTACTTC,CASSLGADYEQYF
.,TRBJ2-3,.,TRBV30,12,TGTGCCTGGACTCCAAGCACAGATACGCAGTATTTT,CAWTPSTDTQYF
.,TRBJ1-4,.,TRBV28,14,TGTGCCAGCAGTCGGGCATTAAAAAAAGAAAAACTGTTTTTT,CASSRALKKEKLFF
.,TRBJ2-5,TRBD2,TRBV28,14,TGTGCCAGCAGTTTATCCGGGAGGGAAGAGACCCAGTACTTC,CASSLSGREETQYF
.,TRBJ2-5,.,TRBV5-1,15,TGCGCCAGCAGCTTGGATTCAGGGCAACAAGAGACCCAGTACTTC,CASSLDSGQQETQYF
.,TRBJ2-7,TRBD2,TRBV7-8,15,TGTGCCAGCAGCCCACGACTAGCGGACCCCTACGAGCAGTACTTC,CASSPRLADPYEQYF
few,TRBJ1-2,.,TRBV5-6,15,TGTGCCAGCAGCTTGACTAGACAAGGGAACTATGGCTACACCTTC,CASSLTRQGNYGYTF
.,TRBJ2-1,.,TRBV27,14,TGTGCCAGCAGTTCCCGTGGCCTCGGGAATGAGCAGTTCTTC,CASSSRGLGNEQFF
few,TRBJ2-7,.,TRBV12-5,11,TGTGCTAGTGGTTCCCTCCACGAGCAGTACTTC,CASGSLHEQYF
.,TRBJ1-5,TRBD1,TRBV28,15,TGTGCCAGCAGCTCGGACAGGGGGGCGGGACAGCCCCAGCATTTT,CASSSDRGAGQPQHF
.,TRBJ2-5,.,TRBV6-6,15,TGTGCCAGCAGTTTCACCCCCGGGGCGGGGGAGACCCAGTACTTC,CASSFTPGAGETQYF
few,TRBJ2-7,.,TRBV25-1,12,TGTGCCAGCACGGGTTTTCTCTACGAGCAGTACTTC,CASTGFLYEQYF
.,TRBJ2-7,TRBD1,TRBV10-1,15,TGCGCCAGCGATATAAAGACAGGGGAGTTCTACGAGCAGTACTTC,CASDIKTGEFYEQYF